This T cell receptor beta chain was sequenced for a study of cytomegalovirus exposure and HLA in healthy donors. Germline V lookup: CDR1 SGHAT, CDR2 FQDESV (reference sequence). The J segment lost 4 bases and the V segment lost 5 bases, leaving 8 bases of the junction unmatched. The CDR3 is made up of 15 amino acids. The PCR ran on 60 Vbeta and 13 Jbeta primers. Sequenced by immunoSEQ multiplex PCR; TCRdb stores in-frame clones only, minus some. The top ten hold around 2.6% of the sample, which has fewer than 200,000 clones, approximately 80% seen once. Sequenced input: PBMCs. This chain connects TRBV11-1 to TRBJ1-1; 9 nucleotides agree with TRBD1. The sequence came from a female donor in good health and CMV-seronegative. The CDR3 protein is CASSITGGTGTEAFF. The CDR3 DNA follows: TGTGCCAGCAGCATCACAGGGGGCACGGGCACTGAAGCTTTCTTT.